These 25 T cell receptor beta chains share one sample of origin, sequenced in a study of T-cell memory formation after mild COVID-19. One entry per CDR3 protein, called by TCRdb with MiXCR from the 5' RACE reads. The table lists about 560,000 distinct CDR3 sequences, 17% of them singletons. Material for sequencing was PBMCs or a T cell subset sorted from them (not recorded which). The receptors shown here come from an adult woman who had mild COVID-19 (a few samples of this study predate the infection). Cell type and time point are not known.

This clonotype showed up just a few times. This chain uses TRBV6-1 with TRBJ2-7; 9 bases are a match to TRBD2. V gave up 6 bases and J gave up 1 base; unmatched junction bases: 7. CDR1 is MNHNS, CDR2 SASEGT, per germline. The CDR3 is 15 residues long. The CDR3 is CASRGGLAPSYEQYF. In DNA form, the CDR3 reads TGTGCCAGCAGAGGGGGACTAGCACCTTCCTACGAGCAGTACTTC.

This rearrangement joins TRBV7-3 to TRBJ2-3; D tentatively reads TRBD1 or TRBD2 (5 bases each). Germline-derived CDR1 and CDR2 are SGHTA and FQGTGA. CDR3 length equals 11 residues. V lost 8 bases and J lost 6, with 9 bases in between. Here the CDR3 DNA reads TGTGCCAGCGGGACCGGGGATACGCAGTATTTT. The encoded protein is CASGTGDTQYF.

This sequence joins TRBV7-2 and TRBJ2-2; possible D gene TRBD1, 6 bases. CDR1 and CDR2 from the germline V gene are SGHTA and FQGNSA. The CDR3 runs 15 residues. V was trimmed by 3 bases and J by 5 bases, leaving 13 bases between them. The CDR3 here is CASSLARGGTGELFF. The CDR3 bases are TGTGCCAGCAGCTTGGCCAGGGGCGGTACCGGGGAGCTGTTTTTT.

Only a few counts were recorded for this clonotype. The chain employs TRBV7-9 and TRBJ2-2; TRBD1 matches 7 bases. In germline, CDR1 is SEHNR, CDR2 FQNEAQ (reference sequence). The CDR3 consists of 17 residues. J was trimmed by 0 bases and V by 6 bases; bases with no gene match: 10. The CDR3: CASRDFPGQANTGELFF. As DNA, the CDR3 is TGTGCCAGCAGGGACTTTCCTGGACAGGCGAACACCGGGGAGCTGTTTTTT.

The genes are TRBV24-1 and TRBJ1-5; the match to TRBD1 covers 7 bases. Trimming cost V 0 bases and J 4 bases; bases outside gene matches: 8. The CDR3 covers 17 residues. CDR1 and CDR2 from the germline V gene are KGHDR and SFDVKD. CDR3 DNA sequence: TGTGCCACCAGTGATTTGCAGCGTGGGGACAGAAATCAGCCCCAGCATTTT. It codes for CATSDLQRGDRNQPQHF.

J is TRBJ1-2 and V is TRBV5-1, with 7 positions matching TRBD1. Trimming took 4 bases from V and 8 from J; bases not matched to a gene: 11. There are 14 residues in the CDR3. From germline, CDR1 is SGHRS and CDR2 YFSETQ. The CDR3 spells CASSREAAGGGYTF. The CDR3 region has the DNA TGCGCCAGCAGCCGGGAGGCGGCAGGGGGAGGCTACACCTTC.

This clonotype was seen more than once but under ten times. V usage is TRBV24-1 and J usage is TRBJ2-1; maybe TRBD2 (6 bases). The ends were cut back, 4 bases at V and 15 bases at J, with 15 bases in the middle. From germline, CDR1 is KGHDR and CDR2 SFDVKD. This CDR3 spans 12 amino acids. CDR3 amino acids: CATSDQTSIWFF. In DNA, the CDR3 is TGTGCCACCAGTGACCAGACTAGTATTTGGTTCTTC.

This clonotype showed up just a few times. This rearrangement joins TRBV12-3 or TRBV12-4 to TRBJ2-7, with TRBD2 matching over 12 bases. V was clipped by 1 base and J by 1 base; unmatched bases: 2. The length of the CDR3 is 16 residues. CDR3 in amino acids: CASSLGLAGGSYEQYF. The CDR3 DNA sequence: TGTGCCAGCAGTTTAGGGCTAGCGGGAGGGTCCTACGAGCAGTACTTC.

V and J are TRBV18 and TRBJ1-2; D might be TRBD1 (5 bases). V was shortened by 0 bases and J by 4 bases, with 15 bases between the two germline ends. This CDR3 comprises 16 residues. Germline V gives CDR1 KGHSH, CDR2 LQKENI. This CDR3 is CASSPPPGHERYGYTF. CDR3 coding DNA: TGTGCCAGCTCACCACCGCCCGGACACGAACGCTATGGCTACACCTTC. The full variable domain, its missing parts supplied by reference TRBV18 and TRBJ1-2, is NAGVMQNPRHLVRRRGQEARLRCSPMKGHSHVYWYRQLPEEGLKFMVYLQKENIIDESGMPKERFSAEFPKEGPSILRIQQVVRGDSAAYFCASSPPPGHERYGYTFGSGTRLTVV.

This clonotype was counted between two and nine times. This chain links TRBV29-1 with TRBJ2-3; D might be TRBD2 (6 bases). The V end was cut by 5 bases, the J end by 2 bases, with 11 bases between. The CDR3 extends over 13 amino acids. CDR1 SQVTM and CDR2 ANQGSEA come from the germline V gene. The CDR3 region is CSVRAGATDTQYF. For the CDR3, the DNA is TGCAGCGTTAGAGCGGGCGCCACAGATACGCAGTATTTT.

This clonotype has more than one count but fewer than ten. The CDR3, as DNA: TGCGCCAGCAGCCCGGACGGTAGCTCTGGAAACACCATATATTTT. It translates to CASSPDGSSGNTIYF. V is TRBV5-1 and J is TRBJ1-3; D ambiguous. This CDR3 contains 15 residues. Germline V gives CDR1 SGHRS, CDR2 YFSETQ. Trimming shortened V by 4 bases and J by 0 bases, and 11 bases separated the two germline ends.

The chain recombines TRBV9 with TRBJ2-3, with D possibly TRBD2 on 5 matching bases. V was shortened by 0 bases and J by 3 bases, with 8 bases between the two germline ends. The CDR3 consists of 14 residues. Germline assignment: CDR1 SGDLS and CDR2 YYNGEE. The CDR3 loop reads CASSVGSVTDTQYF. CDR3 bases: TGTGCCAGCAGCGTAGGTAGCGTGACAGATACGCAGTATTTT.

This chain connects TRBV4-3 to TRBJ2-7; D might be TRBD1 (6 bases). CDR1 and CDR2 (germline): LGHNA, YSLEER. V lost 1 base and J 2 bases, leaving 15 bases between the germline ends. The CDR3 is 16 residues long. CDR3 amino acids: CASSQARRGVTYEQYF. In DNA form, the CDR3 reads TGCGCCAGCAGCCAAGCGCGCAGGGGAGTTACCTACGAGCAGTACTTC.

The genes are TRBV18 and TRBJ1-1; D gene unclear. The CDR3 consists of 13 residues. Trimming took off 5 bases at V and 8 bases at J, with 15 bases between the two ends. Germline V CDR1 and CDR2: KGHSH, LQKENI. The CDR3 DNA sequence: TGTGCCAGCTCAGATAGGCAGCGGGAAGAAGCTTTCTTT. Translated: CASSDRQREEAFF.

V is TRBV7-2 and J is TRBJ1-2; a possible D gene is TRBD1 (6 bases). The ends were cut back, 0 bases at V and 4 bases at J, with 12 bases in the middle. The length of the CDR3 is 15 residues. The V gene's germline CDR1 is SGHTA and CDR2 FQGNSA. This chain's CDR3 is CASSLAPGASYGYTF. CDR3 bases: TGTGCCAGCAGCTTAGCCCCAGGGGCCAGCTATGGCTACACCTTC.

This chain links TRBV30 with TRBJ1-2; D possibly corresponds to TRBD1 (6 bases). Germline lookup yields CDR1 GTSNPN and CDR2 SVGIG (reference sequence). The CDR3 loop spans 13 amino acids. The ends were cut back, 4 bases at V and 13 bases at J, with 22 bases in the middle. CDR3 residues: CAWNLIIAQGLTF. CDR3 coding DNA: TGTGCCTGGAACCTCATAATCGCACAGGGACTCACCTTC.

The chain uses TRBV7-3 and TRBJ2-2; tentatively, D is TRBD1 (6 bases). CDR3 length equals 16 residues. Looked up from germline, CDR1 is SGHTA and CDR2 is FQGTGA. Trimming left V 5 bases short and J 0 bases short, with 13 bases between. The CDR3 reads CASSPQGPTNTGELFF. The DNA of the CDR3 is TGTGCCAGCAGCCCGCAGGGGCCTACGAACACCGGGGAGCTGTTTTTT.

CDR3 bases: TGTGCCAGCAGCTCCATCCTGTCGGAGCAGTACTTC. This sequence encodes CASSSILSEQYF. The V and J genes are TRBV12-3 or TRBV12-4 and TRBJ2-7, with D uncertain. The length of the CDR3 is 12 residues. Trimming removed 6 bases at V and 7 bases at J, with 13 bases between.

The chain couples TRBV27 to TRBJ2-1; 12 nucleotides align to TRBD2. V was clipped by 5 bases and J by 6 bases; unmatched bases: 8. Germline assignment: CDR1 MNHEY and CDR2 SMNVEV (reference sequence). The CDR3 runs to 16 residues. In DNA, the CDR3 is TGTGCCAGCAGTCCCCACGCGGGACTAGCGGGCAATGAGCAGTTCTTC. This codes for CASSPHAGLAGNEQFF.

The chain is built from TRBV7-3 and TRBJ2-1, with D possibly being TRBD1 (5 bases). The germline V gene has CDR1 SGHTA and CDR2 FQGTGA. V lost 5 bases, J lost 5 bases, and 13 bases lay in between. CDR3 length equals 14 residues. The CDR3, as DNA: TGTGCCAGCAGCGCTACAGGATTCCACAATGAGCAGTTCTTC. Translating it yields CASSATGFHNEQFF.

This clonotype appeared a few times. The rearrangement links TRBV11-3 to TRBJ1-1; possibly TRBD1 for D (5 bases). This CDR3 is built from 15 residues. Trimming pared 3 bases from V and 1 base from J, leaving 12 bases between. Per the germline V gene, CDR1 is SGHNT and CDR2 is YENEEA. CDR3 sequence: CASSFEGIQNTEAFF. The CDR3 bases are TGTGCCAGCAGCTTCGAGGGGATTCAGAACACTGAAGCTTTCTTT.

The chain couples TRBV6-2 or TRBV6-3 to TRBJ1-4; 7 bases line up with TRBD1. Germline loops: CDR1 MNHEY, CDR2 SVGEGT. The CDR3 has 15 residues. With V trimmed by 4 bases and J by 5 bases, 7 bases remained unmatched. This CDR3 reads CASSSKTGWNEKLFF. The CDR3, as DNA: TGTGCCAGCAGTTCTAAGACAGGGTGGAATGAAAAACTGTTTTTT.

This clonotype was seen more than once but under ten times. For the CDR3, the DNA is TGCAGTGCTAAACACTACGAGCAGTACTTC. It is translated as CSAKHYEQYF. This rearrangement joins TRBV20-1 to TRBJ2-7, with D uncertain. V dropped 4 bases and J dropped 3 bases, with 4 bases sitting between them. The germline CDR1 and CDR2 sequences are DFQATT and SNEGSKA (reference sequence). The length of the CDR3 is 10 residues.

There are a few counts of this clonotype. The chain links TRBV12-3 or TRBV12-4 to TRBJ1-5; no clear D gene. Trimming cost V 2 bases and J 4 bases, with 6 bases left between them. There are 13 residues in the CDR3. In DNA, the CDR3 is TGTGCCAGCAGTTTACACCCTAATCAGCCCCAGCATTTT. It yields the protein CASSLHPNQPQHF.

The V gene is TRBV6-5, the J gene TRBJ2-1; D perhaps matches TRBD1 (6 bases). V was trimmed by 5 bases and J by 9 bases, leaving 17 bases between them. CDR1 is MNHEY and CDR2 is SVGAGI in the germline V gene. The CDR3 totals 14 residues. CDR3 amino acids: CASSPTGPMGEQFF. The CDR3 DNA sequence: TGTGCCAGCAGTCCAACAGGGCCGATGGGTGAGCAGTTCTTC.